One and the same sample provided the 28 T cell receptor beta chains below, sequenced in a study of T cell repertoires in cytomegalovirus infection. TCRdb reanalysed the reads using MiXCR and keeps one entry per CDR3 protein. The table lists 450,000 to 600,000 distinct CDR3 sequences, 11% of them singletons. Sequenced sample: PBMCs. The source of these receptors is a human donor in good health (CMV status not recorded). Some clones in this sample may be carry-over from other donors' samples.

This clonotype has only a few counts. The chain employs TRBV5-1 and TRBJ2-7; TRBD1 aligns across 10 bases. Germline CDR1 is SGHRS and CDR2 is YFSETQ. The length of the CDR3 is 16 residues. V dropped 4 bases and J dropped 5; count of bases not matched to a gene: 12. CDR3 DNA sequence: TGCGCCAGCAGCCCCGCCCTGGGACAGGGGTTCAACGAGCAGTACTTC. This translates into CASSPALGQGFNEQYF.

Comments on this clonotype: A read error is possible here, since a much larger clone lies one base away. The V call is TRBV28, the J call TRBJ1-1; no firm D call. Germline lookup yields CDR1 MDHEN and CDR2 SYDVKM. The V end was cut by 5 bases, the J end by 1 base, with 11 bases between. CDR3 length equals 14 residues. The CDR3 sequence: CASSHPKSNTEAFF. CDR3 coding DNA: TGTGCCAGCAGTCACCCCAAATCGAACACTGAAGCTTTCTTT.

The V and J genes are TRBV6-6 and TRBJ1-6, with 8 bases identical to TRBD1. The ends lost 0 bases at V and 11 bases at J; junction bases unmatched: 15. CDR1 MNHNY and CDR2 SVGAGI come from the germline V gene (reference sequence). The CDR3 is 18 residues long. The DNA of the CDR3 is TGTGCCAGCAGTTACTCGGGGGAGGGCGGACAGGGTAGCACACCCCTCCACTTT. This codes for CASSYSGEGGQGSTPLHF.

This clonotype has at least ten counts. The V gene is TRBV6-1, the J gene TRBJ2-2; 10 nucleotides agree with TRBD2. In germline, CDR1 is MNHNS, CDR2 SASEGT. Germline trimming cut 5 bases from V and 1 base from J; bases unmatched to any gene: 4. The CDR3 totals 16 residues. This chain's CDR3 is CASSSPSGGNTGELFF. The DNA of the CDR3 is TGTGCCAGCAGTAGCCCTAGCGGGGGGAACACCGGGGAGCTGTTTTTT.

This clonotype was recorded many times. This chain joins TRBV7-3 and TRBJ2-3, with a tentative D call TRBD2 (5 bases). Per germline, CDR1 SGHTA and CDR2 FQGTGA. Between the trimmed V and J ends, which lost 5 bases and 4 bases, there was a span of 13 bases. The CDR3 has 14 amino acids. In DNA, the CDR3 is TGTGCCAGCAGCCCCAGCGGATCCGCAGATACGCAGTATTTT. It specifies CASSPSGSADTQYF.

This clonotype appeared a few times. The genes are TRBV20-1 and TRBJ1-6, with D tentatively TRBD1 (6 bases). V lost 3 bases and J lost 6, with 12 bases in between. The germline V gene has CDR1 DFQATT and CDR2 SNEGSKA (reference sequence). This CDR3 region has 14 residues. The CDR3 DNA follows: TGCAGTGCTAGCCCGGGACATCTTAATTCACCCCTCCACTTT. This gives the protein CSASPGHLNSPLHF.

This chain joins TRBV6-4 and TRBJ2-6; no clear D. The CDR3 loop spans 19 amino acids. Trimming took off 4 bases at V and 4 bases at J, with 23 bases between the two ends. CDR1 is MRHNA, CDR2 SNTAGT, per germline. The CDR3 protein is CASSGWAGRILGGANVLTF. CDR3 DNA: TGTGCCAGCAGTGGTTGGGCAGGCAGAATTCTAGGGGGGGCCAACGTCCTGACTTTC.

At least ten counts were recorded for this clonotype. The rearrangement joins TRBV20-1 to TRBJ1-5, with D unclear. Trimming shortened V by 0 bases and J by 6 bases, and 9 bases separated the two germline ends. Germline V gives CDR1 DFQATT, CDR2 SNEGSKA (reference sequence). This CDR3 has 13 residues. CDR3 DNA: TGCAGTGCTAGAGATGGAGGAGGTCAGCCCCAGCATTTT. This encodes CSARDGGGQPQHF.

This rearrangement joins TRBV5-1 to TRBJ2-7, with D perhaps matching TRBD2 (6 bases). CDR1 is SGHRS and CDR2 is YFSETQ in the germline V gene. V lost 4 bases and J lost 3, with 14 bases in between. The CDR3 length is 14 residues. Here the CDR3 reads CASSKGGYSYEQYF. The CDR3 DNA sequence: TGCGCCAGCAGCAAGGGAGGATACAGCTACGAGCAGTACTTC.

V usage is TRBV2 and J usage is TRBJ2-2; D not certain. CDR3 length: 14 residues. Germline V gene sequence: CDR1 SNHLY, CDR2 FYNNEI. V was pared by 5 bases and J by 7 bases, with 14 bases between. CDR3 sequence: CASSKGVLGGELFF. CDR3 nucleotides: TGTGCCAGCAGTAAGGGCGTTCTCGGCGGGGAGCTGTTTTTT.

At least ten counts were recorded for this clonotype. CDR3: CASSSRTLGEKLFF. The CDR3 DNA reads as TGTGCCAGCAGCTCCCGGACCCTAGGTGAAAAACTGTTTTTT. V usage is TRBV7-2 and J usage is TRBJ1-4; D is undetermined. V lost 4 bases and J 7 bases, leaving 13 bases between the germline ends. The CDR3 is made up of 14 amino acids. The germline gives CDR1 SGHTA, CDR2 FQGNSA.

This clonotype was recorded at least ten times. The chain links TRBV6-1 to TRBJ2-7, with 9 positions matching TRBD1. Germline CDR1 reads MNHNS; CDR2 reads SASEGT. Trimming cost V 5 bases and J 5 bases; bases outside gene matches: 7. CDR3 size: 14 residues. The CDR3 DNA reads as TGTGCCAGCAGTAAACGGACAGGGGCCGACGAGCAGTACTTC. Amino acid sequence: CASSKRTGADEQYF.

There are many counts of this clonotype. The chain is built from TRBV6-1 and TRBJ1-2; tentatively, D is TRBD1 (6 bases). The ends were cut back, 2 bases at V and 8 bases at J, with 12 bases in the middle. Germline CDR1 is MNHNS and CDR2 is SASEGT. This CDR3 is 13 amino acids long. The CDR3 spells CASSEYHREGYTF. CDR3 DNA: TGTGCCAGCAGTGAATATCACAGGGAAGGCTACACCTTC.

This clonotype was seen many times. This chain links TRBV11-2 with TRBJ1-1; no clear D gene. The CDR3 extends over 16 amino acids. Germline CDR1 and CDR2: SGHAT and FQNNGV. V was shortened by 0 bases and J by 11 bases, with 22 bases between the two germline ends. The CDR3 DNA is TGTGCCAGCAGCTTAGAAAATTCTAGGCCCCCGGTTGGGGCTTTCTTT. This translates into CASSLENSRPPVGAFF. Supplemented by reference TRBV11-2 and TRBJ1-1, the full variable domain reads EAGVAQSPRYKIIEKRQSVAFWCNPISGHATLYWYQQILGQGPKLLIQFQNNGVVDDSQLPKDRFSAERLKGVDSTLKIQPAKLEDSAVYLCASSLENSRPPVGAFFGQGTRLTVV.

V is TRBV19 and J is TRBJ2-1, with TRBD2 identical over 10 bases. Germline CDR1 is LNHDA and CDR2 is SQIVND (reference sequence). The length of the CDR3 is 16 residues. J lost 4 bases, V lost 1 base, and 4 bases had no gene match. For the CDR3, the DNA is TGTGCCAGTAGTATAGGCGGGACTAGCGTATACAATGAGCAGTTCTTC. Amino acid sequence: CASSIGGTSVYNEQFF.

Written as DNA, the CDR3 is TGTGCCAGCAGTCGTTGGACTAGCGGGAGGGACAGAAACATTCAGTACTTC. Its protein is CASSRWTSGRDRNIQYF. The chain links TRBV12-3 or TRBV12-4 to TRBJ2-4; 15 bases are a match to TRBD2. V was pared by 5 bases and J by 6 bases, with 8 bases of the junction left unmatched. This CDR3 contains 17 residues.

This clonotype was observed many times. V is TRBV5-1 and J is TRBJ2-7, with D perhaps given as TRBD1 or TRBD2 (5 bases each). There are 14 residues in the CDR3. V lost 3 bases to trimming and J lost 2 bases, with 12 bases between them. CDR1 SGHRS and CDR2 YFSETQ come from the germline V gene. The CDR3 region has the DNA TGCGCCAGCAGCTGGAACCAGGGACCCTACGAGCAGTACTTC. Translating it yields CASSWNQGPYEQYF. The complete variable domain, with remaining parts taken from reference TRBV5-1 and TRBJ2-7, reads KAGVTQTPRYLIKTRGQQVTLSCSPISGHRSVSWYQQTPGQGLQFLFEYFSETQRNKGNFPGRFSGRQFSNSRSEMNVSTLELGDSALYLCASSWNQGPYEQYFGPGTRLTVT.

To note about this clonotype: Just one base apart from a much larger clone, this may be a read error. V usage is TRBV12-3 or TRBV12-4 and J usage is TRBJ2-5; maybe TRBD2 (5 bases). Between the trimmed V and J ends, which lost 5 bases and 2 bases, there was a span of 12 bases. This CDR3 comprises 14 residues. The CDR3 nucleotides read TGTGCCAGCAGTACCTCCTCGGGACAAGAGACCCAGTACTTC. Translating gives CASSTSSGQETQYF.

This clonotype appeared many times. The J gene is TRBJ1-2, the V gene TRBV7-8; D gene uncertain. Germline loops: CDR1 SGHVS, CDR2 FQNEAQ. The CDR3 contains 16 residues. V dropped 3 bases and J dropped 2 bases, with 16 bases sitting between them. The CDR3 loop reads CASSFARVRANYGYTF. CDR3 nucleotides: TGTGCCAGCAGCTTTGCAAGGGTCCGCGCAAACTATGGCTACACCTTC.

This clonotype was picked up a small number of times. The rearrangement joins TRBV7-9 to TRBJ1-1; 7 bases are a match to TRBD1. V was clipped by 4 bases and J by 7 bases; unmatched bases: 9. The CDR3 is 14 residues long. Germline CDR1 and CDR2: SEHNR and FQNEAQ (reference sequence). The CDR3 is CASSSGTASFEAFF. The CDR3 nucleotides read TGTGCCAGCAGCTCCGGGACAGCCAGCTTTGAAGCTTTCTTT.

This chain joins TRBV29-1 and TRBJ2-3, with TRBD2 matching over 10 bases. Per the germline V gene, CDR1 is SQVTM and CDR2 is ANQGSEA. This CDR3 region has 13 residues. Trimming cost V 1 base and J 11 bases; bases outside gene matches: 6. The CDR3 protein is CSVEGSGGWWQYF. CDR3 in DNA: TGCAGCGTTGAAGGTAGCGGGGGGTGGTGGCAGTATTTT.

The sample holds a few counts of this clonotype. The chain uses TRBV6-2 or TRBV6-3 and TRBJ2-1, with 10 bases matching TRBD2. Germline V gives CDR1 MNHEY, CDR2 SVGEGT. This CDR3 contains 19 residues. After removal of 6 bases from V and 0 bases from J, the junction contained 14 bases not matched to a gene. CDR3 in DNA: TGTGCCAGCAGCTTGGGCCTATTAGCGGGGGGAAGCTCCTACAATGAGCAGTTCTTC. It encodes CASSLGLLAGGSSYNEQFF.

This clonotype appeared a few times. CDR3 residues: CASSPTTRNQETQYF. DNA for the CDR3: TGTGCCAGCAGCCCTACGACTAGAAACCAAGAGACCCAGTACTTC. The chain joins TRBV7-9 to TRBJ2-5, with a possible D match to TRBD2 (6 bases). Germline V gene sequence: CDR1 SEHNR, CDR2 FQNEAQ (reference sequence). The CDR3 sequence is 15 residues long. Trimming pared 5 bases from V and 0 bases from J, leaving 13 bases between.

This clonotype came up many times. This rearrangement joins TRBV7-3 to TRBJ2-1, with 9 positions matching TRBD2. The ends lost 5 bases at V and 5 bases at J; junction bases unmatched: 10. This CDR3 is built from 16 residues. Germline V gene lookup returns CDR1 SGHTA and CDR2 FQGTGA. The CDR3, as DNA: TGTGCCAGCAGCCCCACCATGATAGCGGGGGACAATGAGCAGTTCTTC. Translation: CASSPTMIAGDNEQFF.

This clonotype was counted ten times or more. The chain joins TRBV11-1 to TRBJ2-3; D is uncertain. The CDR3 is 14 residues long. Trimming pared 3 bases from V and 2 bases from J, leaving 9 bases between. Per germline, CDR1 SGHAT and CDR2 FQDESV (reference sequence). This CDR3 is CASSLVRATDTQYF. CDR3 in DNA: TGTGCCAGCAGCTTGGTCCGCGCCACAGATACGCAGTATTTT. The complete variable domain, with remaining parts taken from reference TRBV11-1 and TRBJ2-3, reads EAEVAQSPRYKITEKSQAVAFWCDPISGHATLYWYRQILGQGPELLVQFQDESVVDDSQLPKDRFSAERLKGVDSTLKIQPAELGDSAMYLCASSLVRATDTQYFGPGTRLTVL.

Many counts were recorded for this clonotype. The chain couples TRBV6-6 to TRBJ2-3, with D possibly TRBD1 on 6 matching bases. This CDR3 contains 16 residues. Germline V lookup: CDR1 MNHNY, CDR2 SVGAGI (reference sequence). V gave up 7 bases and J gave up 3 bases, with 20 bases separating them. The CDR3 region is CASNTPTLDSTDTQYF. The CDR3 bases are TGTGCCAGCAATACCCCTACCTTGGACAGTACAGATACGCAGTATTTT.

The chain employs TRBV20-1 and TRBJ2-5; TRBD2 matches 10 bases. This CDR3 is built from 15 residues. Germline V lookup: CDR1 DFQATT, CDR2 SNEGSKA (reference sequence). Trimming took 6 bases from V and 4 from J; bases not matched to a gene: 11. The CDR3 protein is CSASASGSDGETQYF. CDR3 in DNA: TGCAGTGCATCCGCTAGCGGGAGTGATGGAGAGACCCAGTACTTC.

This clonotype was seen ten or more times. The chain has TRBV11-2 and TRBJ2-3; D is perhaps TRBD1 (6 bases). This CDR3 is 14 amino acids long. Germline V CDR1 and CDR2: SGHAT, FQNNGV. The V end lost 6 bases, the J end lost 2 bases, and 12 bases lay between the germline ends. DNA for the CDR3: TGTGCCAGCAGTACAGGGCGGTTCACAGATACGCAGTATTTT. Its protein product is CASSTGRFTDTQYF.